This T cell receptor (beta chain) stems from a study of T cells in tuberculosis. On the study more broadly: The T cells targeted glucose monomycolate, a mycobacterial lipid, via CD1B.

Libraries were prepared by immunoSEQ multiplex PCR; TCRdb keeps only in-frame clonotypes and omits some of them. The table has roughly 30,000 clones, approximately 90% seen once; the top ten hold about 2.2%. The CDR3 is 14 amino acids. Germline CDR1 SEHNR, CDR2 FQNEAQ (reference sequence). V was pared by 10 bases and J by 9 bases, with 24 bases between. Material for sequencing was PBMCs. This TCR derives from a donor between 10 and 35 years old with latent tuberculosis or without tuberculosis infection. V and J are TRBV7-9 and TRBJ1-2; TRBD1 might be the D (5 bases). CDR3 bases: TGTGCCACCACCAAGACAGCCGCTACAAGAAGCTACACCTTC. Its translation: CATTKTAATRSYTF.